This TCR beta chain was found in a study of shared clonotypes between healthy human individuals. Study overall: Three plates were used per donor for CD4 naive, three for CD4 memory, two for CD8 naive and one for CD8 memory.

Genomic DNA of each subset was evenly split across several immunoSEQ plates. Clones were read by immunoSEQ multiplex PCR, and TCRdb kept only the in-frame ones, dropping some. The table lists about 2 million clones, about 95% of them singletons. The CDR3 is 13 amino acids. The germline gives CDR1 WSHSY, CDR2 SAAADI. The V end was cut by 8 bases, the J end by 4 bases, with 15 bases between. Naive CD8 cells, CD45RO-negative and positively selected for CCR7, excluded terminally differentiated effector memory CD45RA+ cells. Donors comprised only Caucasian adults living in Nashville, Tennessee. This sequence joins TRBV10-2 and TRBJ2-7; D possibly uses TRBD1 or TRBD2 (5 bases each). The specimen was naive CD8+ T cells sorted from blood. The sequence derives from a man younger than 35 in good health. CDR3 residues: CASANGEGYEQYF. Here the CDR3 DNA reads TGCGCCAGCGCGAACGGCGAGGGGTACGAGCAGTACTTC.